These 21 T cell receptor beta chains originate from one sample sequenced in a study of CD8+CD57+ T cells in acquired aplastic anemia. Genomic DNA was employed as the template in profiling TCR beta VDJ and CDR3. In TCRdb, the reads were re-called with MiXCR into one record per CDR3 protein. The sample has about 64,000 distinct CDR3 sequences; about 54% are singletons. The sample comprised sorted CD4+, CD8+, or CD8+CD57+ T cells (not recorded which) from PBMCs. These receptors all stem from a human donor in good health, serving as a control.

CDR3 loop: CASSRDRNTEAFF. The CDR3 region has the DNA TGTGCCAGCAGTCGAGACAGGAACACTGAAGCTTTCTTT. The chain couples TRBV2 to TRBJ1-1, with D tentatively TRBD1 (5 bases). Germline V gives CDR1 SNHLY, CDR2 FYNNEI. The CDR3 runs to 13 residues. Deletions cut 5 bases from V and 1 base from J, with 8 bases between.

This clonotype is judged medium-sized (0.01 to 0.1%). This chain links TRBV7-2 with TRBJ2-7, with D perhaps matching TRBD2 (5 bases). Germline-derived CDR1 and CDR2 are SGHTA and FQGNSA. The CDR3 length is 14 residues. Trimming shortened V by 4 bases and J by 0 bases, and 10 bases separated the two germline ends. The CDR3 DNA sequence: TGTGCCAGCAGCTCGGACTTCAGCTCCTACGAGCAGTACTTC. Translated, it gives CASSSDFSSYEQYF.

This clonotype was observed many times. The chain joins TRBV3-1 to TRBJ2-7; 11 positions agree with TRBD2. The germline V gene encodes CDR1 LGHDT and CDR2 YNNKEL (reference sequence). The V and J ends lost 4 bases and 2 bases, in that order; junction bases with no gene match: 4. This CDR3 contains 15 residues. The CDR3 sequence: CASSPTSGSPYEQYF. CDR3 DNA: TGTGCCAGCAGCCCCACTAGCGGGAGTCCCTACGAGCAGTACTTC.

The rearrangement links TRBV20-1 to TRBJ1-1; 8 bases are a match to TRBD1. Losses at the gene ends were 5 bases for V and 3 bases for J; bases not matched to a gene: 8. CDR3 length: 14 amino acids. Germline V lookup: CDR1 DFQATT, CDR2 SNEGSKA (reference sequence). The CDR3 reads CSAGDRKGDTEAFF. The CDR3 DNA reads TGCAGTGCTGGGGACAGGAAGGGGGACACTGAAGCTTTCTTT.

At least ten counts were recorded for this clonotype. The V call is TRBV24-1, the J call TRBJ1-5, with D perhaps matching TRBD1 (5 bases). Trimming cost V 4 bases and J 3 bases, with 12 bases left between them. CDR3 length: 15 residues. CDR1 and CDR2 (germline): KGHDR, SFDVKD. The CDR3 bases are TGTGCCACCAGTGAAAGGGGTTCCGCCAATCAGCCCCAGCATTTT. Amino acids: CATSERGSANQPQHF.

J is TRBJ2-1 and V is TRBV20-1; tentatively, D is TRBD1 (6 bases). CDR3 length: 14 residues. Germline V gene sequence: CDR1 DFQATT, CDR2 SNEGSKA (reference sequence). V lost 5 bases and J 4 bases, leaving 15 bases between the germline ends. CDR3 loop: CSAQRIGGYNEQFF. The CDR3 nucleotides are TGCAGTGCTCAACGAATAGGGGGATACAATGAGCAGTTCTTC.

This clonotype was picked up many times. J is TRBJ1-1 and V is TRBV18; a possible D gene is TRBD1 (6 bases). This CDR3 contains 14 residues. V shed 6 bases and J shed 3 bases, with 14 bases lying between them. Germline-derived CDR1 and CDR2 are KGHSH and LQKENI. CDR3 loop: CASSTKGGDTEAFF. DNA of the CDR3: TGTGCCAGCTCCACCAAGGGGGGGGACACTGAAGCTTTCTTT.

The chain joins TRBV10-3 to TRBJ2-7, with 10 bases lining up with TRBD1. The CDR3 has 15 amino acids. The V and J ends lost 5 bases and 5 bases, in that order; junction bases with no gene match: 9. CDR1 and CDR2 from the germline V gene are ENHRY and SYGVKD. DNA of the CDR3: TGTGCCATCAGTAGAGCCGGGACAGGGGACGACGAGCAGTACTTC. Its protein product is CAISRAGTGDDEQYF.

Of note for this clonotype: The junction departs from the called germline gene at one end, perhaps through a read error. CDR3 in amino acids: CASSLETGPGYGYTF. The CDR3 nucleotides are TGCGCCAGCAGCCTCGAAACAGGGCCGGGGTATGGCTACACCTTC. V gene TRBV7-9 combines with J gene TRBJ1-2; a weak D match, TRBD1 (6 bases). Germline assignment: CDR1 SEHNR and CDR2 FQNEAQ (reference sequence). This CDR3 has 15 amino acids.

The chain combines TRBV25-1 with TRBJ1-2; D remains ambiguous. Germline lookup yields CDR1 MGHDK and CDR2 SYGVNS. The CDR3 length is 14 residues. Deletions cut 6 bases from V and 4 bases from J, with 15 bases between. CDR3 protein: CASSRTESLYGYTF. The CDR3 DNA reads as TGTGCCAGCAGCCGGACGGAATCGCTCTATGGCTACACCTTC.

CDR3 protein: CASSEPGRDNYGYTF. The CDR3 nucleotides are TGTGCCAGCAGTGAACCCGGGAGGGATAACTATGGCTACACCTTC. The chain couples TRBV25-1 to TRBJ1-2; D call uncertain. V shed 2 bases and J shed 1 base, with 11 bases lying between them. The CDR3 is 15 residues long. Germline loops: CDR1 MGHDK, CDR2 SYGVNS.

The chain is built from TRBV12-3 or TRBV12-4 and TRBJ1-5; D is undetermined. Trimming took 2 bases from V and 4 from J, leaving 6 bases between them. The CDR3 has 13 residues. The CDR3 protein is CASSLSWNQPQHF. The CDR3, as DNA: TGTGCCAGCAGTTTATCTTGGAATCAGCCCCAGCATTTT.

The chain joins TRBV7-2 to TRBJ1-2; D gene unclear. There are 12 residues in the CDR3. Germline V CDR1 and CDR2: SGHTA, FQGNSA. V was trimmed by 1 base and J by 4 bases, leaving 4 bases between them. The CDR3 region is CASSLGRYGYTF. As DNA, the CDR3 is TGTGCCAGCAGCTTAGGTCGCTATGGCTACACCTTC.

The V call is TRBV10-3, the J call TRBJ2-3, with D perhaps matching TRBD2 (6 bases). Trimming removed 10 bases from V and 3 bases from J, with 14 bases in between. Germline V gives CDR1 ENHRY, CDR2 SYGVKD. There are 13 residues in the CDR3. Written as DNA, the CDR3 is TGTGCCACGGGGCCGGGAGTGACAGATACGCAGTATTTT. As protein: CATGPGVTDTQYF.

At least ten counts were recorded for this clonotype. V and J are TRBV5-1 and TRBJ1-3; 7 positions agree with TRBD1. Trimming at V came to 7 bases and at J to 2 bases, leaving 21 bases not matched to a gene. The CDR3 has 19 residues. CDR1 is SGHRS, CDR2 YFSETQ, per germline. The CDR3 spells CASGPQLPQGGVPGNTIYF. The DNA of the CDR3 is TGCGCCAGCGGGCCTCAGCTACCGCAGGGGGGAGTTCCTGGAAACACCATATATTTT.

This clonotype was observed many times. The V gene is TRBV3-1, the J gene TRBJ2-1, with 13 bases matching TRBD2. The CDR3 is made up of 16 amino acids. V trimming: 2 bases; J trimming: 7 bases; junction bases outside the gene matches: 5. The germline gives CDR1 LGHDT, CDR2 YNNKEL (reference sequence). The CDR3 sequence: CASSQTSGRAGNEQFF. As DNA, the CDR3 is TGTGCCAGCAGCCAAACTAGCGGGAGGGCCGGGAATGAGCAGTTCTTC.

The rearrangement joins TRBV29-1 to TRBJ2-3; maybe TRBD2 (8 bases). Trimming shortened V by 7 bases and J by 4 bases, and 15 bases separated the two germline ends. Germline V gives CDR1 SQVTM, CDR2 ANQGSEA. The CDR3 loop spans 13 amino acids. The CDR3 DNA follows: TGCAGCGCTGCCGGGAGGGGGCCAGATACGCAGTATTTT. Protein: CSAAGRGPDTQYF.

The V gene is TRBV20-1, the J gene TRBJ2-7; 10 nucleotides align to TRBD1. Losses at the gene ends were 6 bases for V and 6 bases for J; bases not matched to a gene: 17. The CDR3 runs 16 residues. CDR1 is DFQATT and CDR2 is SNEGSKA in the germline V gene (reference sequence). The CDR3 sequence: CSASSYSDRGWGEQYF. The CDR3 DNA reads TGCAGTGCCAGCAGCTACTCGGACAGGGGGTGGGGCGAGCAGTACTTC.

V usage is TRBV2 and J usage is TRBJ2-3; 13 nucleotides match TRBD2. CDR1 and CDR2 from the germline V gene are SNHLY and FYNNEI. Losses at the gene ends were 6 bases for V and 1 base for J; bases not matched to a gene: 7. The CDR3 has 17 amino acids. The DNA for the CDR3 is TGTGCCAGCAGCCCTCGACTAGCGGGGGGTCGCACAGATACGCAGTATTTT. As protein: CASSPRLAGGRTDTQYF.

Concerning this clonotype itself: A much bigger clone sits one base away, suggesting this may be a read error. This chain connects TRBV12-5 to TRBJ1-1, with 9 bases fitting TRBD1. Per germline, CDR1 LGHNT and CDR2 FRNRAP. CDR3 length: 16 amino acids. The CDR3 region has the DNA TGTGCTAGTGGTTTGGTCCCCCGGACAGGGGCTCCTGAAGCTTCCTTT. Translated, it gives CASGLVPRTGAPEASF.

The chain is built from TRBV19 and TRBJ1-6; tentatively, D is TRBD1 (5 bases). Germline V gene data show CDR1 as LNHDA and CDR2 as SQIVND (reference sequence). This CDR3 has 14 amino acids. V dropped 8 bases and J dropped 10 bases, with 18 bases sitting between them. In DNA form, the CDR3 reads TGTGCCAGTGAAGCGCTGGGGGATCTGTCACCCCTCCACTTT. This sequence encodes CASEALGDLSPLHF.